This T cell receptor beta chain was sequenced during a study of immune evolution from preneoplasia to lung adenocarcinoma. General study findings and limits: From normal lung to invasive adenocarcinoma, top clone frequencies appeared to decrease. Normal lung had highest clonality; later lesions appeared denser, more diverse.

For this clone: Antigen unknown.

Repertoires were generated with immunoSEQ multiplex PCR, while TCRdb's copy carries only in-frame clones and drops some. The sample shows approximately 7,600 clones, roughly 72% of them seen only once. Germline V gives CDR1 SGHTA, CDR2 FQGNSA. The CDR3 is 12 amino acids. The V and J ends lost 3 bases and 7 bases respectively, with 7 bases between them. Resections took place in Japan or China from about 2013 to 2017. Each case's diagnosis was confirmed by two pathologists on H&E. The rearrangement joins TRBV7-2 to TRBJ2-1; D is uncertain. This sequence originates from an older donor with lung adenocarcinoma. Some clones in this sample may be carry-over from other donors' samples. Specimen: FFPE lung adenocarcinoma in situ tissue. The CDR3 nucleotides read TGTGCCAGCAGCTTTTTAGAGAATGAGCAGTTCTTC. Amino acids: CASSFLENEQFF. Filled out from reference TRBV7-2 and TRBJ2-1, the complete variable domain reads GAGVSQSPSNKVTEKGKDVELRCDPISGHTALYWYRQSLGQGLEFLIYFQGNSAPDKSGLPSDRFSAERTGGSVSTLTIQRTQQEDSAVYLCASSFLENEQFFGPGTRLTVL.